The T cell receptor (beta chain) described here comes from a study of identical twins. Study-level points and caveats: The models gave estimates that fell short of the out-of-frame TCR alpha sharing seen in monozygotic twins. The more abundant beta clonotypes in cord blood had fewer insertions, and memory repertoires did not show this. It was possible that invariant MAIT and iNKT cells partly confounded the zero-insertion analyses.

This CDR3 is 16 amino acids long. The V gene's germline CDR1 is DFQATT and CDR2 SNEGSKA (reference sequence). With 3 bases clipped from V and 4 bases from J, the junction kept 11 bases outside the gene matches. This clonotype was counted between two and nine times. Its matching antigen is unknown. Unique molecular identifiers were present on the cDNA, and a universal primer site came from template switching. TCRdb independently ran MiXCR on the 5' RACE reads; one entry per CDR3 protein. The repertoire holds around 280,000 distinct CDR3 sequences, with roughly 8.6% as singletons. The data also belong to a second study, concerning yellow fever vaccine responses in identical twins.

The source is a woman between 18 and 29 years old in good health. The sequenced sample consisted of memory (CD45RO+) T cells sorted from blood. J is TRBJ2-5 and V is TRBV20-1; 10 bases are a match to TRBD2. DNA for the CDR3: TGCAGTGCTAGGGATGGACTAGCGGATGGGGGAGAGACCCAGTACTTC. Translating gives CSARDGLADGGETQYF.